This TCR beta chain was captured in a study of cytomegalovirus exposure and HLA in healthy donors. Study conclusions and caveats: In a later analysis, more than 15,000 TCR beta sequences were associated with HLA alleles at 0.05 false discovery rate.

This PCR relied on a set of 60 Vbeta primers and 13 Jbeta primers. Profiling relied on immunoSEQ multiplex PCR, and the TCRdb table lists in-frame clones only, not all of them. The ten most abundant clones cover 3% to 3.5% of a sample with 30,000 to 35,000 clones. Points on this clone: Its target is unknown.

Germline loops: CDR1 SGHRS, CDR2 YFSETQ. Trimming removed 0 bases at V and 3 bases at J, with 10 bases between. The CDR3 is 15 residues long. The sequencing input was PBMCs. The chain has TRBV5-1 and TRBJ1-5; the D gene is possibly TRBD1 (6 bases). The TCR originated in a woman aged 40-49 years in good health and CMV-seropositive. DNA for the CDR3: TGCGCCAGCAGCTTGGCGGACAGAGTCAATCAGCCCCAGCATTTT. This encodes CASSLADRVNQPQHF.